The rows below give T cell receptor beta chains drawn from one sample of a study of shared clonotypes between healthy human individuals. Data came from immunoSEQ multiplex PCR; TCRdb stores just in-frame clones and leaves some out. Here the sample spans 2,500,000 or so clones, 80% to 95% being singletons. What was sequenced was naive CD4+ T cells from PBMCs. Source of these receptors: a man aged 18 to 35 in good health. Some clones in this sample may be carry-over from other donors' samples. The CDR3 runs from the conserved cysteine through the conserved F or W. D genes are given only for firm matches. Clone size appears in some rows only: once, few, many, or a class for an expanded clone.

>TRBV5-1|NA|TRBD1|TRBJ2-1
TGCGCCAGCAGCCCCCGTGTGGGACAGGGAGACAATGAGCAGTTCTTC
CASSPRVGQGDNEQFF
>TRBV4-2|NA|TRBD2|TRBJ2-1
TGTGCCAGCAGCCAAGATAGACGCGGGAGGGCCCTGGGCAATGAGCAGTTCTTC
CASSQDRRGRALGNEQFF
>TRBV15|NA|NA|TRBJ1-4
TGTGCCACCAGCAGGCCCGGGGCAGTGGAAGAAAAACTGTTTTTT
CATSRPGAVEEKLFF
>TRBV18|NA|TRBD2|TRBJ2-2
TGTGCCAGCTCACCTACGGCGGGAGCCCCCCCCGGGGAGCTGTTTTTT
CASSPTAGAPPGELFF
>TRBV6-6|NA|NA|TRBJ1-1
TGTGCCAGCAGTTACGTGGACAGTAACACTGAAGCTTTCTTT
CASSYVDSNTEAFF
>TRBV28|NA|TRBD1|TRBJ2-7
TGTGCCAGCAGACGGACAGGGGGGACCTACGAGCAGTACTTC
CASRRTGGTYEQYF
>TRBV4-1|NA|NA|TRBJ2-1
TGCGCCAGCAGCCAAGTTCGGACCAGCTCCTACAATGAGCAGTTCTTC
CASSQVRTSSYNEQFF
>TRBV5-1|NA|TRBD2|TRBJ2-3
TGCGCCAGCAGCCCTGGACTAGCGGGGTCCACAGATACGCAGTATTTT
CASSPGLAGSTDTQYF
>TRBV5-1|NA|NA|TRBJ1-1
TGCGCCAGCAGCTTGGGGCTCCGATGGACGGTCAACATGAACACTGAAGCTTTCTTT
CASSLGLRWTVNMNTEAFF
>TRBV6-1|NA|NA|TRBJ1-1
TGTGCCAGCAGTGATCGGGGGCGAGTGAACACTGAAGCTTTCTTT
CASSDRGRVNTEAFF
>TRBV5-1|NA|NA|TRBJ2-2
TGCGCCAGCAGCTTGGTTTCCTCGAGCGGGGAGCTGTTTTTT
CASSLVSSSGELFF
>TRBV2|NA|NA|TRBJ1-2
TGTGCCAGCAGTGAAGCTCAGAACTATGGCTACACCTTC
CASSEAQNYGYTF
>TRBV4-1|NA|TRBD2|TRBJ2-1
TGCGCCAGCAGGGGTAGAATAGCGGGAGTTTATGAGCAGTTCTTC
CASRGRIAGVYEQFF
>TRBV12-5|once|TRBD2|TRBJ2-7
TGTGCTAGTATCGCGGGGGGATTTCCCTCCTACGAGCAGTACTTC
CASIAGGFPSYEQYF
>TRBV27|NA|NA|TRBJ2-7
TGTGCCAGCAGTCCCTCCGTGTGGTACGAGCAGTACTTC
CASSPSVWYEQYF
>TRBV7-2|NA|TRBD2|TRBJ2-1
TGTGCCAGCAGCCCCTCCGGATGGGAGGGGAATGAGCAGTTCTTC
CASSPSGWEGNEQFF
>TRBV11-2|NA|TRBD1|TRBJ2-1
TGTGCCAGCAGCTTAGGGGACAGGGGGATCGATGAGCAGTTCTTC
CASSLGDRGIDEQFF
>TRBV5-6|NA|TRBD1|TRBJ1-3
TGTGCCAGCAGCCCCTCGACAGGGGGCACGCTGGACTCTGGAAACACCATATATTTT
CASSPSTGGTLDSGNTIYF
>TRBV19|NA|TRBD1|TRBJ1-2
TGTGCCAGTAGCCCAACCCTTAGGGGGCGATCGGTTGGCTACACCTTC
CASSPTLRGRSVGYTF
>TRBV27|NA|TRBD1|TRBJ2-3
TGTGCCAGCTTATCAGGGAACAGGGGGACAGATACGCAGTATTTT
CASLSGNRGTDTQYF
>TRBV5-1|NA|NA|TRBJ2-5
TGCGCCAGCAGCTTCGATGGCGGGCGATACCAAGAGACCCAGTACTTC
CASSFDGGRYQETQYF
>TRBV29-1|NA|TRBD1|TRBJ2-1
TGCAGCGGGGGACAGCCACGGCTCTACAATGAGCAGTTCTTC
CSGGQPRLYNEQFF
>TRBV5-1|NA|NA|TRBJ2-5
TGCGCCAGCAGCTCCTTTGCGGCGCAAGAGACCCAGTACTTC
CASSSFAAQETQYF
>TRBV5-1|once|NA|TRBJ1-1
TGCGCCAGCAGCTTGGAACAGGGTTACACTGAAGCTTTCTTT
CASSLEQGYTEAFF
>TRBV29-1|NA|TRBD2|TRBJ2-1
TGCAGCGTATCTAGCGGAACTTACAATGAGCAGTTCTTC
CSVSSGTYNEQFF
>TRBV5-6|NA|TRBD2|TRBJ2-1
TGTGCCAGCAGCGTTCCCGGGACTAGCGGCGGCAAGCAGTTCTTC
CASSVPGTSGGKQFF
>TRBV28|NA|NA|TRBJ1-5
TGTGCCAGCAGTTTGGACATTAGCAATCAGCCCCAGCATTTT
CASSLDISNQPQHF
>TRBV2|NA|NA|TRBJ2-2
TGTGCCAGCAGTGAAGCAGGAGTGACGGCCGGGGAGCTGTTTTTT
CASSEAGVTAGELFF
>TRBV6-5|NA|NA|TRBJ1-2
TGTGCCAGCAGTTCCCCCCGCGGGGGAGGCTATGGCTACACCTTC
CASSSPRGGGYGYTF
>TRBV5-5|NA|NA|TRBJ2-5
TGTGCCAGCAGCTTGGGATCAGGGGTGGAGACCCAGTACTTC
CASSLGSGVETQYF
>TRBV10-1|NA|TRBD2|TRBJ2-3
TGCGCCAGCAGTGAGACTAGCGGGTTTTATACAGATACGCAGTATTTT
CASSETSGFYTDTQYF
>TRBV5-1|NA|NA|TRBJ2-3
TGCGCCAGCAGCTTGGTTCTACCTACTAGCACAGATACGCAGTATTTT
CASSLVLPTSTDTQYF
>TRBV5-1|NA|NA|TRBJ1-4
TGCGCCAGCAGCTTGGTCGCAGGAAATGAAAAACTGTTTTTT
CASSLVAGNEKLFF
>TRBV4-1|NA|NA|TRBJ2-3
TGCGCCAGCAGCCAAGATAAGAAGCGAGATGGCACAGATACGCAGTATTTT
CASSQDKKRDGTDTQYF
>TRBV7-9|once|TRBD1|TRBJ2-1
TGTGCCAGCAGACCTCCGGGACAGGGACGGGGAGGGGCTGAGCAGTTCTTC
CASRPPGQGRGGAEQFF
>TRBV5-6|NA|NA|TRBJ1-5
TGTGCCAGCAGCCTCGGTATACAGGAAGCTCAAGGGTTGTCCCAGCATTTT
CASSLGIQEAQGLSQHF
>TRBV28|NA|NA|TRBJ2-5
TGTGCCAGCACCGATTGGGTGCAAGAGACCCAGTACTTC
CASTDWVQETQYF
>TRBV6-6|NA|TRBD1|TRBJ1-3
TGTGCCAGCAGTTATAGGGGACAGGGTCGGCACACCATATATTTT
CASSYRGQGRHTIYF
>TRBV9|NA|NA|TRBJ2-4
TGTGCCAGCAGCGCCGGGACGGCCAAAAACATTCAGTACTTC
CASSAGTAKNIQYF
>TRBV5-3|NA|TRBD2|TRBJ2-1
TGTGCCAGAAGCTTGGCGCGGACTAGCGGGAGGCCGCCAGATGAGCAGTTCTTC
CARSLARTSGRPPDEQFF
>TRBV27|NA|TRBD2|TRBJ2-3
TGTGCCAGCAGTCCTCACCGACTAGCGGGAATCACAGATACGCAGTATTTT
CASSPHRLAGITDTQYF
>TRBV25-1|NA|NA|TRBJ2-4
TGTGCCAGCAGTTCCGGGACGGCTTTAGCCAAAAACATTCAGTACTTC
CASSSGTALAKNIQYF
>TRBV19|NA|TRBD1|TRBJ1-5
TGTGCCAGTAGTACCTATTCGTGGACAGGGGGCAGCAATCAGCCCCAGCATTTT
CASSTYSWTGGSNQPQHF
>TRBV7-2|NA|TRBD2|TRBJ2-1
TGTGCCAGCAGCTTAGTAGCGGGAGGGCGGAATGAGCAGTTCTTC
CASSLVAGGRNEQFF
>TRBV5-4|NA|NA|TRBJ2-7
TGTGCCAGCAGCTTAACGACTTGGCAAACCTACGAGCAGTACTTC
CASSLTTWQTYEQYF
>TRBV28|NA|NA|TRBJ2-7
TGTGCCAGCAGTTCACCGGGTTACTACGAGCAGTACTTC
CASSSPGYYEQYF
>TRBV18|NA|NA|TRBJ1-1
TGTGCCAGCTCACGCCGGGAGAGGGGCACTGAAGCTTTCTTT
CASSRRERGTEAFF
>TRBV27|NA|TRBD1|TRBJ1-1
TGTGCCAGCAGTCGAAGGACAGGGGGCATGACTGAAGCTTTCTTT
CASSRRTGGMTEAFF
>TRBV5-5|NA|TRBD2|TRBJ2-7
TGTGCCAGCAGCTTGGGCGGGACTAGCCTCTACGAGCAGTACTTC
CASSLGGTSLYEQYF
>TRBV27|NA|NA|TRBJ2-3
TGTGCCAGCAGTTTCGGCAGCCTCGGCACAGATACGCAGTATTTT
CASSFGSLGTDTQYF
>TRBV6-1|NA|NA|TRBJ2-3
TGTGCCAGCAGTGCAGAGGCTACTCTCCGCACAGATACGCAGTATTTT
CASSAEATLRTDTQYF
>TRBV27|NA|NA|TRBJ2-1
TGTGCCAGCACCGGTAGGGACAATGAGCAGTTCTTC
CASTGRDNEQFF
>TRBV28|NA|TRBD1|TRBJ1-1
TGTGCCAGCAGTCACCCCGGGACAGGTGGGACTGAAGCTTTCTTT
CASSHPGTGGTEAFF
>TRBV7-8|NA|TRBD1|TRBJ2-2
TGTGCCAGCAGCTTAGCGCCCTTTCAGGGGGCCGGGGAGCTGTTTTTT
CASSLAPFQGAGELFF